The 13 T cell receptor beta chains presented below share a single source sample, sequenced in a study of cytomegalovirus exposure and HLA in healthy donors. The study ran its PCR with 60 Vbeta and 13 Jbeta primers. Profiling relied on immunoSEQ multiplex PCR, and the TCRdb table lists in-frame clones only, not all of them. The data contain 83,000 or so clones, nearly 80% of them singletons. Source material: PBMCs. Receptors were obtained from a female donor in good health and CMV-seronegative.

This clone showed up just a few times. The chain carries TRBV4-1 and TRBJ2-6; TRBD1 is a possible D gene (5 bases). This CDR3 is built from 16 residues. V was pared by 0 bases and J by 0 bases, with 6 bases between. Per germline, CDR1 MGHRA and CDR2 YSYEKL. CDR3 coding DNA: TGCGCCAGCAGCCAAGATGACAGCTCTGGGGCCAACGTCCTGACTTTC. Encoded protein: CASSQDDSSGANVLTF.

In DNA, the CDR3 is TGTGCCAGCAGCCCGGGGGGGCAAGAGACCCAGTACTTC. Protein sequence: CASSPGGQETQYF. This chain joins TRBV5-4 and TRBJ2-5; 8 nucleotides match TRBD2. CDR1 SGHNT and CDR2 YYREEE come from the germline V gene (reference sequence). The CDR3 has 13 residues. J lost 2 bases, V lost 4 bases, and 1 base had no gene match.

The chain recombines TRBV5-1 with TRBJ2-3; D is unclear. The germline V and J ends were trimmed by 0 bases and 0 bases, with 11 bases remaining between them. Germline assignment: CDR1 SGHRS and CDR2 YFSETQ. CDR3 length equals 16 residues. CDR3 in DNA: TGCGCCAGCAGCTTGGGGAGTTTAGGAAGCACAGATACGCAGTATTTT. The encoded protein is CASSLGSLGSTDTQYF.

This sequence joins TRBV11-2 and TRBJ2-7, with D possibly TRBD2 on 6 matching bases. This CDR3 is built from 14 residues. The germline V gene encodes CDR1 SGHAT and CDR2 FQNNGV. The V and J ends lost 3 bases and 2 bases respectively, with 11 bases between them. CDR3 sequence reads: CASSFGGRPYEQYF. Here the CDR3 DNA reads TGTGCCAGCAGCTTCGGGGGTAGACCCTACGAGCAGTACTTC.

This clone showed up just once. The chain links TRBV5-4 to TRBJ1-4, with no clear D. The V gene lost 4 bases and the J gene lost 1 base, with 14 bases spanning the gap. The CDR3 runs 16 residues. Germline V CDR1 and CDR2: SGHNT, YYREEE (reference sequence). As DNA, the CDR3 is TGTGCCAGCAGCCTTGGTGGGAGGGTAACTAATGAAAAACTGTTTTTT. Translation gives CASSLGGRVTNEKLFF.

The rearrangement links TRBV7-9 to TRBJ1-1, with D unresolved. The CDR3 covers 12 residues. Per the germline V gene, CDR1 is SEHNR and CDR2 is FQNEAQ (reference sequence). V lost 6 bases and J lost 7, with 12 bases in between. As DNA, the CDR3 is TGTGCCAGCAGGCTTTATTACGGTGAAGCTTTCTTT. Translated: CASRLYYGEAFF.

CDR3 protein: CASSDSIWGRHSEAFF. DNA of the CDR3: TGTGCCAGCAGTGACTCGATTTGGGGCAGACATAGTGAAGCTTTCTTT. The chain combines TRBV6-4 with TRBJ1-1; a possible D gene is TRBD1 (5 bases). CDR1 and CDR2 from the germline V gene are MRHNA and SNTAGT. The CDR3 covers 16 residues. With 0 bases removed from V and 7 bases from J, the gap between germline ends came to 18 bases.

The CDR3 coding sequence is TGTGCCAGCAGTCTAGACAGGGGTAAAAACACTGAAGCTTTCTTT. This encodes CASSLDRGKNTEAFF. The gene calls are TRBV27 and TRBJ1-1; 8 positions agree with TRBD1. The CDR3 has 15 residues. V gave up 5 bases and J gave up 2 bases; unmatched junction bases: 7. Germline lookup yields CDR1 MNHEY and CDR2 SMNVEV (reference sequence).

This chain links TRBV7-9 with TRBJ2-3, with D tentatively TRBD2 (5 bases). Germline CDR1 SEHNR, CDR2 FQNEAQ (reference sequence). The CDR3 loop spans 16 amino acids. Trimming took off 5 bases at V and 2 bases at J, with 17 bases between the two ends. The CDR3: CASSIGGPPLTDTQYF. CDR3 DNA: TGTGCCAGCAGCATAGGCGGGCCTCCCCTCACAGATACGCAGTATTTT. The full variable domain, in which reference TRBV7-9 and TRBJ2-3 provide the parts outside the CDR3, is DTGVSQNPRHKITKRGQNVTFRCDPISEHNRLYWYRQTLGQGPEFLTYFQNEAQLEKSRLLSDRFSAERPKGSFSTLEIQRTEQGDSAMYLCASSIGGPPLTDTQYFGPGTRLTVL.

J is TRBJ1-2 and V is TRBV4-2; TRBD1 agrees at 7 bases. V lost 7 bases and J lost 0; bases outside the gene matches: 8. Germline V gene data show CDR1 as LGHNA and CDR2 as YNFKEQ. The CDR3 loop spans 15 amino acids. CDR3 bases: TGTGCCAGCAATACACAGGGGCAGACTAACTATGGCTACACCTTC. It is translated as CASNTQGQTNYGYTF.

The J gene is TRBJ2-6, the V gene TRBV14; 10 bases are a match to TRBD2. Trimming cost V 5 bases and J 1 base; bases outside gene matches: 8. The germline CDR1 and CDR2 sequences are SGHDN and FVKESK. CDR3 length: 18 amino acids. The CDR3 DNA reads as TGTGCCAGCAGCTCCAATCTAGCGGGAGATTCTGGGGCCAACGTCCTGACTTTC. This translates into CASSSNLAGDSGANVLTF.

The rearrangement uses TRBV7-2 and TRBJ1-1; 12 bases line up with TRBD1. The CDR3 spans 17 residues. Germline CDR1 and CDR2: SGHTA and FQGNSA. Trimming took 5 bases from V and 3 from J; bases not matched to a gene: 10. CDR3 nucleotides: TGTGCCAGCAGCCCAGACGGGACAGGGGGCGCATACACTGAAGCTTTCTTT. This encodes CASSPDGTGGAYTEAFF.

The chain is built from TRBV7-9 and TRBJ1-1, with D hard to call. V shed 1 base and J shed 5 bases, with 11 bases lying between them. The CDR3 has 14 residues. Germline assignment: CDR1 SEHNR and CDR2 FQNEAQ (reference sequence). The CDR3 loop reads CASSLVLEGTEAFF. In DNA, the CDR3 is TGTGCCAGCAGCTTAGTCCTGGAGGGTACTGAAGCTTTCTTT. Full variable domain (outside the CDR3, taken from reference TRBV7-9 and TRBJ1-1): DTGVSQNPRHKITKRGQNVTFRCDPISEHNRLYWYRQTLGQGPEFLTYFQNEAQLEKSRLLSDRFSAERPKGSFSTLEIQRTEQGDSAMYLCASSLVLEGTEAFFGQGTRLTVV.